This T cell receptor beta chain was sequenced during a study of CD8+ T cells in alopecia areata. Sequencing used cDNA as its template, made by extracting RNA and reverse transcribing it. The method was immunoSEQ multiplex PCR; TCRdb's version includes in-frame clones alone and lacks a portion of them. The table lists about 140,000 clones, approximately 80% of them singletons. The treatment was: oral pan-JAK inhibitor, 5-10 mg twice daily. CDR1 is SGHTA and CDR2 is FQGNSA in the germline V gene. The CDR3 consists of 14 residues. Trimming removed 5 bases from V and 3 bases from J; junction bases left unmatched: 5.

The sample was CD8+ T cells sorted from blood, taken at week 4, from a patient treated with tofacitinib. The chain links TRBV7-2 to TRBJ2-7; 9 nucleotides match TRBD2. The origin of this receptor is a human donor with alopecia areata. CDR3 amino acids: CASSPTSGSYEQYF. CDR3 nucleotides: TGTGCCAGCAGCCCGACTAGCGGAAGCTACGAGCAGTACTTC. The whole variable domain, remainder taken from reference TRBV7-2 and TRBJ2-7, is GAGVSQSPSNKVTEKGKDVELRCDPISGHTALYWYRQSLGQGLEFLIYFQGNSAPDKSGLPSDRFSAERTGGSVSTLTIQRTQQEDSAVYLCASSPTSGSYEQYFGPGTRLTVT.